This TCR beta chain stems from a study of blood T cell repertoires in COVID-19. The germline CDR1 and CDR2 sequences are LGHNT and FRNRAP. The CDR3 has 20 amino acids. Trimming cost V 0 bases and J 5 bases, with 26 bases left between them. This clone was recorded only once. Data came from immunoSEQ multiplex PCR; TCRdb stores just in-frame clones and leaves some out. Of fewer than 15,000 clones listed, roughly 88% are singletons. The chain employs TRBV12-5 and TRBJ1-5; tentatively, D is TRBD1 (5 bases). Sequenced input: peripheral blood. The TCR sequence derives from a human donor in a cohort sampled during active COVID-19. For the CDR3, the DNA is TGTGCTAGTGGTTTGGTACTCCTCTCCCGACAGTACAGAGGACATCAGCCCCAGCATTTT. Amino acid sequence: CASGLVLLSRQYRGHQPQHF.